Following are 22 T cell receptor beta chains from one sample sequenced in a study of T-cell reconstitution after alpha-beta-depleted transplantation in children. Unique molecular identifiers were incorporated when the TCRbeta library was constructed. TCRdb reanalysed the PCR reads using MiXCR and keeps one entry per CDR3 protein. Counted here are approximately 630,000 distinct CDR3 sequences, under 15% occurring once; the ten biggest clones make up 0.79%. The specimen was PBMCs, collected before TCRalphabeta/CD19-depleted stem cell transplant. These receptors were obtained from a girl aged 2 to 10 with congenital amegakaryocytic thrombocytopenia, due to receive a stem cell transplant.

This sequence joins TRBV3-1 and TRBJ2-5, with TRBD1 matching 7 bases. CDR3 length: 19 residues. The germline gives CDR1 LGHDT, CDR2 YNNKEL (reference sequence). J lost 1 base, V lost 3 bases, and 17 bases had no gene match. The CDR3: CASSQAIGISGTAQETQYF. CDR3 DNA: TGTGCCAGCAGCCAGGCGATCGGTATATCCGGGACAGCCCAAGAGACCCAGTACTTC.

This clonotype was seen repeatedly, ten times or more. In DNA form, the CDR3 reads TGCAGTGCTAGTCTTGACAAGCCTAACTACGAGCAGTACTTC. Translated, it gives CSASLDKPNYEQYF. The rearrangement joins TRBV20-1 to TRBJ2-7; the D is unclear. Germline CDR1 and CDR2: DFQATT and SNEGSKA (reference sequence). The CDR3 consists of 14 residues. With 3 bases removed from V and 3 bases from J, the gap between germline ends came to 15 bases.

At least ten counts were recorded for this clonotype. Here the CDR3 reads CSAASHLEDTQYF. CDR3 DNA: TGCAGCGCCGCAAGTCACCTGGAGGATACGCAGTATTTT. The rearrangement joins TRBV29-1 to TRBJ2-3; D remains unclear. The CDR3 runs to 13 residues. The V gene lost 7 bases and the J gene lost 6 bases, with 17 bases spanning the gap. The germline V gene has CDR1 SQVTM and CDR2 ANQGSEA.

There are many counts of this clonotype. The rearrangement joins TRBV29-1 to TRBJ2-7; maybe TRBD2 (5 bases). The CDR3 has 11 residues. Germline values: CDR1 SQVTM, CDR2 ANQGSEA. CDR3 nucleotide sequence: TGCAGTGTGGGGAGCAAGTACGAGCAGTACTTC. Its protein is CSVGSKYEQYF.

This clonotype was seen at least ten times. V is TRBV12-3 or TRBV12-4 and J is TRBJ2-7; no firm D call. The CDR3 has 11 residues. Trimming shortened V by 10 bases and J by 3 bases, and 10 bases separated the two germline ends. The DNA for the CDR3 is TGTGCCATCGGCTCCCTCTACGAGCAGTACTTC. Translating gives CAIGSLYEQYF.

A few counts support this clonotype. The chain couples TRBV5-1 to TRBJ2-4; 13 bases are shared with TRBD2. The junction had 5 bases not matched to a gene; V was cut back by 4 bases and J by 4 bases. The CDR3 consists of 16 residues. Germline CDR1 and CDR2: SGHRS and YFSETQ. The CDR3 DNA reads TGCGCCAGCAGCCCGGGACTAGCGGGAATAAAAAACATTCAGTACTTC. It translates to CASSPGLAGIKNIQYF.

This clonotype appeared many times. The V and J genes are TRBV20-1 and TRBJ2-1; D call uncertain. Trimming shortened V by 3 bases and J by 0 bases, and 12 bases separated the two germline ends. The CDR3 has 15 residues. Per germline, CDR1 DFQATT and CDR2 SNEGSKA (reference sequence). Here the CDR3 reads CSASVGFGSYNEQFF. The CDR3 DNA follows: TGCAGTGCTAGTGTGGGGTTCGGCTCCTACAATGAGCAGTTCTTC.

This clonotype was picked up a small number of times. The chain combines TRBV27 with TRBJ2-7; TRBD2 agrees at 9 bases. The CDR3 is 15 amino acids. Germline V lookup: CDR1 MNHEY, CDR2 SMNVEV (reference sequence). V gave up 5 bases and J gave up 0 bases; unmatched junction bases: 5. The CDR3 bases are TGTGCCAGCAGTGCTTTTAGCGGGAGCTCCTACGAGCAGTACTTC. Its protein product is CASSAFSGSSYEQYF.

In this sample, this clonotype turned up many times. This chain joins TRBV7-8 and TRBJ2-7; no definite D call. Per the germline V gene, CDR1 is SGHVS and CDR2 is FQNEAQ. The germline V and J ends were trimmed by 5 bases and 2 bases, with 19 bases remaining between them. The CDR3 spans 16 residues. The CDR3 here is CASSQGRFVAPYEQYF. The CDR3 bases are TGTGCCAGCAGCCAAGGGCGGTTCGTGGCCCCCTACGAGCAGTACTTC.

To note about this clonotype: One end of the junction does not line up with germline, which may come from a read error. The chain has TRBV29-1 and TRBJ2-1, with 10 bases aligning to TRBD2. The germline gives CDR1 SQVTM, CDR2 ANQGSEA. The CDR3 contains 16 residues. CDR3 region: CSASRWPSGSLDEQFF. DNA of the CDR3: TGCAGCGCTTCGAGGTGGCCTAGCGGGAGTCTGGATGAGCAATTCTTC.

In this sample, this clonotype turned up a few times. V is TRBV20-1 and J is TRBJ2-2, with no clear D. This CDR3 contains 16 residues. V was clipped by 0 bases and J by 0 bases, with 11 bases between them. Germline CDR1 DFQATT, CDR2 SNEGSKA (reference sequence). CDR3 protein: CSARDQWRANTGELFF. The CDR3 DNA sequence: TGCAGTGCTAGAGATCAGTGGCGAGCGAACACCGGGGAGCTGTTTTTT.

The rearrangement uses TRBV10-2 and TRBJ2-2; D is undetermined. The V end was cut by 2 bases, the J end by 4 bases, with 2 bases between. This CDR3 region has 12 residues. Germline assignment: CDR1 WSHSY and CDR2 SAAADI. This chain's CDR3 is CASSEGTGELFF. In DNA, the CDR3 is TGCGCCAGCAGTGAGGGCACCGGGGAGCTGTTTTTT.

This chain connects TRBV5-1 to TRBJ2-5; D remains ambiguous. V was cut by 4 bases and J by 5 bases, with 15 bases left in between. The CDR3 totals 14 residues. Germline CDR1 and CDR2: SGHRS and YFSETQ. DNA for the CDR3: TGCGCCAGCAGCGCTCTGGTGCAGACGGAGACCCAGTACTTC. Protein product: CASSALVQTETQYF.

The CDR3 protein is CSVEKRETWQTQYF. The CDR3 nucleotides read TGCAGCGTTGAAAAGCGGGAGACTTGGCAGACCCAGTACTTC. The J gene is TRBJ2-5, the V gene TRBV29-1; 8 bases are shared with TRBD2. V shed 2 bases, J shed 6 bases, and the junction held 8 bases outside the gene matches. The CDR3 spans 14 residues. The germline V gene has CDR1 SQVTM and CDR2 ANQGSEA.

Ten or more counts support this clonotype. The CDR3 loop is CAISERVGDDYEQYF. DNA for the CDR3: TGTGCCATCAGTGAAAGAGTAGGCGACGACTATGAGCAGTACTTC. The chain employs TRBV10-3 and TRBJ2-7, with D possibly being TRBD2 (5 bases). Trimming shortened V by 3 bases and J by 7 bases, and 19 bases separated the two germline ends. CDR1 and CDR2 (germline): ENHRY, SYGVKD. This CDR3 region has 15 residues.

V gene TRBV2 combines with J gene TRBJ2-7; a possible D gene is TRBD2 (6 bases). Germline lookup yields CDR1 SNHLY and CDR2 FYNNEI. Deletions cut 1 base from V and 5 bases from J, with 12 bases between. This CDR3 has 14 residues. The CDR3 DNA is TGTGCCAGCAGTGAAGTAGGGAGGCTCGACGAGCAGTACTTC. Its translation: CASSEVGRLDEQYF.

The J gene is TRBJ2-7, the V gene TRBV5-1; D is perhaps TRBD1 or TRBD2 (6 bases each). The CDR3 is made up of 15 amino acids. Trimming cost V 0 bases and J 3 bases, with 13 bases left between them. Germline loops: CDR1 SGHRS, CDR2 YFSETQ. DNA for the CDR3: TGCGCCAGCAGCTTGGAGGGGGGCGGCTACTACGAGCAGTACTTC. Its protein product is CASSLEGGGYYEQYF.

In its sample, this clonotype was seen many times. The chain uses TRBV5-6 and TRBJ1-1; D may be TRBD1 (5 bases). The CDR3 contains 13 residues. Germline loops: CDR1 SGHDT, CDR2 YYEEEE. Trimming removed 4 bases at V and 4 bases at J, with 11 bases between. In nucleotides, the CDR3 is TGTGCCAGCAGCAGAGGGACGCCCACTGAAGCTTTCTTT. Its protein product is CASSRGTPTEAFF.

At least ten counts were recorded for this clonotype. The V gene is TRBV7-8, the J gene TRBJ1-1; 7 bases match TRBD1. The CDR3 is 14 residues long. Germline V gives CDR1 SGHVS, CDR2 FQNEAQ. V lost 5 bases to trimming and J lost 0 bases; unmatched junction nucleotides: 3. The chain's CDR3 is CASSTGAMNTEAFF. CDR3 DNA: TGTGCCAGCAGCACAGGGGCCATGAACACTGAAGCTTTCTTT.

This chain joins TRBV10-3 and TRBJ2-1; 9 positions match TRBD2. Germline loops: CDR1 ENHRY, CDR2 SYGVKD. The J segment lost 6 bases and the V segment lost 3 bases, leaving 6 bases of the junction unmatched. The CDR3 runs to 15 residues. The CDR3 spells CAISDAGGNSNEQFF. The CDR3 DNA sequence: TGTGCCATCAGTGACGCGGGAGGGAACTCCAATGAGCAGTTCTTC.

There are a few counts of this clonotype. The chain uses TRBV12-3 or TRBV12-4 and TRBJ2-7, with D perhaps matching TRBD2 (6 bases). This CDR3 has 14 amino acids. V gave up 5 bases and J gave up 6 bases, with 17 bases separating them. The CDR3 DNA reads TGTGCCAGCAGTCTCGGACTAAGCCTAGCCGAGCAGTACTTC. Amino acids: CASSLGLSLAEQYF.

This clonotype occurred a few times. The chain has TRBV11-2 and TRBJ2-7; tentatively, D is TRBD1 (6 bases). The CDR3 covers 17 residues. The V gene lost 1 base and the J gene lost 2 bases, with 18 bases spanning the gap. The V gene's germline CDR1 is SGHAT and CDR2 FQNNGV. The CDR3 DNA sequence: TGTGCCAGCAGCTTAGCTATAAGTCGACAGGACACCTACGAGCAGTACTTC. Amino acids: CASSLAISRQDTYEQYF.